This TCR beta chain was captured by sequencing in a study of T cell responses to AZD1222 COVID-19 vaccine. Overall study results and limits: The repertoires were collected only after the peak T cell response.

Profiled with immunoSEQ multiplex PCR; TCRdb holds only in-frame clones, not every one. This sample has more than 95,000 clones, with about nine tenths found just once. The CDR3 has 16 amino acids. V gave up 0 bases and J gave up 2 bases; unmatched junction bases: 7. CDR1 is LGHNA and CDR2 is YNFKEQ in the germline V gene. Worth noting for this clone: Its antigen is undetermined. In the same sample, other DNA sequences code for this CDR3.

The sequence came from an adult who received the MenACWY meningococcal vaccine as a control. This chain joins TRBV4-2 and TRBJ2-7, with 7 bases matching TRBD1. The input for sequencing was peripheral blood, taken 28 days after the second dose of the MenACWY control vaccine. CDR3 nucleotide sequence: TGTGCCAGCAGCCAAGATCCAGGGACAGCCACCTACGAGCAGTACTTC. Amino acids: CASSQDPGTATYEQYF.